The T cell receptor beta chain under discussion was sequenced for a study of shared clonotypes between healthy human individuals. Method: immunoSEQ multiplex PCR; TCRdb's copy keeps in-frame clones and lacks some. The sample carries approximately 510,000 clones, 60% to 85% recorded once. V trimming: 4 bases; J trimming: 6 bases; junction bases outside the gene matches: 2. CDR1 and CDR2 (germline): MNHNY, SVGAGI (reference sequence). CDR3 length equals 13 residues. The source material was PBMCs. This TCR was recovered from a woman aged 35 to 49 in good health. Some clones in this sample may be carry-over from other donors' samples. This sequence joins TRBV6-6 and TRBJ2-1; 8 bases are shared with TRBD1. The CDR3 region is CASSSQGGNEQFF. The CDR3 nucleotides are TGTGCCAGCAGTTCACAGGGGGGCAATGAGCAGTTCTTC.